The 18 T cell receptor beta chains listed next were all sequenced from one sample in a study of CXCR3-negative and CXCR3-positive naive CD8 T cells. The libraries of TRB cDNA were constructed through 5' RACE using UMI labels. From its re-call of the 5' RACE reads, TCRdb lists each CDR3 protein once, without DNA. The sample data list about 48,000 distinct CDR3 sequences. Sequenced input: memory CD8+ T cells from blood. These receptor sequences come from a human donor in good health. Some clones in this sample may be carry-over from other donors' samples.

The J gene is TRBJ1-1, the V gene TRBV5-1. The CDR3 sequence is 13 residues long. Germline CDR1 SGHRS, CDR2 YFSETQ. The CDR3 spells CASSLGDGYEAFF.

The chain employs TRBV3-1 and TRBJ2-3; TCRdb calls TRBD1, which cannot be checked without DNA. Per germline, CDR1 LGHDT and CDR2 YNNKEL (reference sequence). The CDR3 contains 12 residues. The CDR3 reads CASSTGASTQYF.

The chain employs TRBV7-9 and TRBJ1-5; no DNA is available, so the TRBD1 call from TCRdb remains unchecked. The CDR3 extends over 12 amino acids. From germline, CDR1 is SEHNR and CDR2 FQNEAQ (reference sequence). The CDR3 sequence is CASSLGSRPQHF.

The CDR3 here is CSVEGLAGGNEQFF. V is TRBV29-1 and J is TRBJ2-1; TCRdb names TRBD2, which stays unverified in the absence of DNA. CDR3 size: 14 residues. Germline V gives CDR1 SQVTM, CDR2 ANQGSEA.

This clonotype is deemed medium-sized by its frequency. This chain connects TRBV4-2 to TRBJ2-1; with no DNA, the TCRdb D assignment of TRBD2 cannot be verified. Germline assignment: CDR1 LGHNA and CDR2 YNFKEQ. The CDR3 contains 16 residues. The CDR3: CASSQGSSGGANEQFF.

V is TRBV14 and J is TRBJ1-2; TCRdb lists TRBD1, though no DNA is available to test this call. CDR3 size: 14 residues. The V gene's germline CDR1 is SGHDN and CDR2 FVKESK. CDR3 amino acids: CASSQDPGFYGYTF. The full variable domain, rest sourced from reference TRBV14 and TRBJ1-2, is EAGVTQFPSHSVIEKGQTVTLRCDPISGHDNLYWYRRVMGKEIKFLLHFVKESKQDESGMPNNRFLAERTGGTYSTLKVQPAELEDSGVYFCASSQDPGFYGYTFGSGTRLTVV.

This clonotype registers medium-sized by frequency. The V call is TRBV6-1, the J call TRBJ1-5; TCRdb lists TRBD1, though no DNA is available to test this call. This CDR3 region has 15 residues. CDR1 is MNHNS and CDR2 is SASEGT in the germline V gene. The CDR3: CASSEDGAGAQPQHF.

This chain uses TRBV20-1 with TRBJ2-1; as DNA is missing, the TRBD2 call by TCRdb cannot be tested. Germline CDR1 and CDR2: DFQATT and SNEGSKA (reference sequence). The CDR3 covers 15 residues. The CDR3 loop reads CSARDTRREGDEQFF.

The genes are TRBV6-4 and TRBJ2-2; TCRdb's D gene call, TRBD2, goes unchecked for lack of DNA. Germline loops: CDR1 MRHNA, CDR2 SNTAGT. The CDR3 has 16 amino acids. This CDR3 reads CASSDSTSWNTGELFF.

The chain carries TRBV9 and TRBJ2-3; TCRdb names TRBD2, which stays unverified in the absence of DNA. From germline, CDR1 is SGDLS and CDR2 YYNGEE. The CDR3 has 18 residues. CDR3 sequence reads: CASSESGTSGGGTDTQYF. Full variable domain (outside the CDR3, taken from reference TRBV9 and TRBJ2-3): DSGVTQTPKHLITATGQRVTLRCSPRSGDLSVYWYQQSLDQGLQFLIQYYNGEERAKGNILERFSAQQFPDLHSELNLSSLELGDSALYFCASSESGTSGGGTDTQYFGPGTRLTVL.

This chain uses TRBV7-8 with TRBJ1-1; the D call of TRBD1 rests on TCRdb alone, since no DNA is present to check it. The germline CDR1 and CDR2 sequences are SGHVS and FQNEAQ. The CDR3 is 15 residues long. The CDR3 reads CASSIDRGRVTEAFF.

The chain uses TRBV7-9 and TRBJ2-7; the D call of TRBD1 rests on TCRdb alone, since no DNA is present to check it. Germline CDR1 reads SEHNR; CDR2 reads FQNEAQ (reference sequence). This CDR3 region has 13 residues. This CDR3 reads CASSTGQPYEQYF.

The V and J genes are TRBV20-1 and TRBJ1-5; TCRdb gives TRBD1 as the D gene, but with no DNA this cannot be confirmed. The CDR3 has 15 residues. Germline CDR1 and CDR2: DFQATT and SNEGSKA (reference sequence). CDR3 loop: CSATHPGQLNQPQHF.

CDR3 sequence: CASYPGDPYNEQFF. The chain uses TRBV7-9 and TRBJ2-1; the D gene TCRdb calls, TRBD1, cannot be checked with no DNA. The CDR3 is made up of 14 amino acids. Germline V gives CDR1 SEHNR, CDR2 FQNEAQ (reference sequence).

The chain combines TRBV29-1 with TRBJ1-2; the TCRdb D gene call, TRBD1, has no DNA to confirm it. The CDR3 length is 12 residues. The germline V gene encodes CDR1 SQVTM and CDR2 ANQGSEA. The CDR3 loop is CSADLGPARYTF.

V usage is TRBV5-1 and J usage is TRBJ2-3; TCRdb indicates TRBD1, and absent DNA this call remains unverified. The CDR3 totals 15 residues. The germline V gene encodes CDR1 SGHRS and CDR2 YFSETQ. The CDR3 here is CASSTEGVSTDTQYF.

J is TRBJ2-5 and V is TRBV7-3; TCRdb indicates TRBD1, and absent DNA this call remains unverified. The CDR3 covers 15 residues. Germline V lookup: CDR1 SGHTA, CDR2 FQGTGA. The CDR3 is CASSLRGGPQEAQYF.

The chain is built from TRBV7-9 and TRBJ2-1. Germline loops: CDR1 SEHNR, CDR2 FQNEAQ (reference sequence). The CDR3 is made up of 12 amino acids. The CDR3 reads CASSLAPGEQFF.